Listed below are T cell receptor beta chains from one sample, sequenced in a study of spatial heterogeneity in lung cancer. Each CDR3 protein gets one entry after TCRdb re-called the 5' RACE reads with MiXCR. The data show tens of thousands of distinct CDR3 sequences, roughly 7% seen once. Sequences were derived from PBMCs, sampled at surgery. Receptor source: a female donor with early-stage non-small cell lung cancer. Both conserved end residues are part of each CDR3. The D gene is left open where the match is weak. A row's size may be missing; if present it is once, few, many or a size class.

v_gene,abundance,j_gene,d_gene,CDR3nt,CDR3aa
TRBV25-1,many,TRBJ2-5,NA,TGTGCCAGCAGTGCGGGCCCCGAGCGGGCCCAAGAGACCCAGTACTTC,CASSAGPERAQETQYF
TRBV29-1,many,TRBJ2-6,NA,TGCAGCGTATCAGGGTCTGGGGCCAACGTCCTGACTTTC,CSVSGSGANVLTF
TRBV7-9,many,TRBJ2-5,NA,TGTGCCAGCAGCTTAGCCAGAAAAGAGACCCAGTACTTC,CASSLARKETQYF
TRBV12-5,few,TRBJ2-2,NA,TGTGCTAGTGGTTTTTTACAGGGTCCCGGGGAGCTGTTTTTT,CASGFLQGPGELFF
TRBV29-1,many,TRBJ1-1,TRBD1,TGCAGCGTTGGCCGGACAGGGTACCTGATAAACACTGAAGCTTTCTTT,CSVGRTGYLINTEAFF
TRBV2,many,TRBJ2-7,NA,TGTGCCAGCAGTGTTGATCGAAGCGAGCAGTACTTC,CASSVDRSEQYF
TRBV20-1,many,TRBJ2-1,NA,TGCAGTGCGGTGGAAACGTCCTACAATGAGCAGTTCTTC,CSAVETSYNEQFF
TRBV29-1,many,TRBJ2-7,NA,TGCAGCGTTGAGGAGAATTCCTACGAGCAGTACTTC,CSVEENSYEQYF
TRBV18,many,TRBJ2-5,TRBD1,TGTGCCAGCTCAAACAGGGGAATTGGCGAGACCCAGTACTTC,CASSNRGIGETQYF
TRBV4-1,NA,TRBJ2-5,NA,TGCGCCAGCAGCCAAGTCCAATCGTGGGACGCGACCCAGTACTTC,CASSQVQSWDATQYF
TRBV18,many,TRBJ1-1,NA,TGTGCCAGCTCCCTAGACCTTCGGGTTAACACTGAAGCTTTCTTT,CASSLDLRVNTEAFF
TRBV29-1,many,TRBJ1-2,NA,TGCAGCGTAGGGAGCTATGGCTACACCTTC,CSVGSYGYTF
TRBV19,few,TRBJ2-1,NA,TGTGCCAGTAGTATAGATGTTCGGCCCCTCACGACCAGGGGGAGGTACAATGAGCAGTTCTTC,CASSIDVRPLTTRGRYNEQFF
TRBV10-1,many,TRBJ2-5,TRBD1,TGCGCCAGCAGTGGAGACAGGGAAGGGACCCAGTACTTC,CASSGDREGTQYF
TRBV7-9,many,TRBJ2-1,NA,TGTGCCAGCAGCTTAGCGACTGAGCAGTTCTTC,CASSLATEQFF
TRBV9,NA,TRBJ2-1,NA,TGTGCCAGCAGCGTAGTACCGGGACATAACAATGAGCAGTTCTTC,CASSVVPGHNNEQFF
TRBV20-1,few,TRBJ1-6,TRBD1,TGCAGTGCTAGGCCCCTGGCCCGGGACAGATATTCACCCCTCCACTTT,CSARPLARDRYSPLHF
TRBV9,NA,TRBJ2-6,TRBD1,TGTGCCAGCAGCGAGGGGACAGGGACCTCTGGGGCCAACGTCCTGACTTTC,CASSEGTGTSGANVLTF
TRBV4-3,NA,TRBJ2-7,NA,TGCGCCAGCAGCCAAGTTAGATCGCCCCGCTACGAGCAGTACTTC,CASSQVRSPRYEQYF
TRBV3-1,NA,TRBJ2-3,NA,TGTGCCAGCAGCCCGACGGCCACAGGTACGCAGTATTTT,CASSPTATGTQYF
TRBV9,few,TRBJ2-1,TRBD2,TGTGCCAGCAGCGTCACTAGCGGGTCCTACAATGAGCAGTTCTTC,CASSVTSGSYNEQFF
TRBV29-1,many,TRBJ1-2,NA,TGCAGCGTTTACAGGACGGGGAACTATGGCTACACCTTC,CSVYRTGNYGYTF
TRBV7-9,many,TRBJ2-5,NA,TGTGCCAGCAGCTTATCAGGGATGGAGACCCAGTACTTC,CASSLSGMETQYF
TRBV4-2,NA,TRBJ2-3,TRBD2,TGTGCCAGCAGCCAAGACAGCGGGGGGGCAGGAGATACGCAGTATTTT,CASSQDSGGAGDTQYF
TRBV2,many,TRBJ2-7,NA,TGTGCCAGCAGTGCAGCCCCGAACTCCTACGAGCAGTACTTC,CASSAAPNSYEQYF
TRBV11-1,NA,TRBJ2-3,TRBD1,TGTGCCAGCAGCGGACGGACAGGAGGTGGCACAGATACGCAGTATTTT,CASSGRTGGGTDTQYF
TRBV5-5,NA,TRBJ1-2,TRBD1,TGTGCCAGCAGCTACGTTGGGACAGAGGGAGGCTACACCTTC,CASSYVGTEGGYTF
TRBV3-1,NA,TRBJ2-5,NA,TGTGCCAGCAGCCAAGGTGGGCTCCTCCAAGAGACCCAGTACTTC,CASSQGGLLQETQYF
TRBV7-2,few,TRBJ1-3,NA,TGTGCCAGCAGCCCTGTGAAGAAAGGCTCTGGAAACACCATATATTTT,CASSPVKKGSGNTIYF
TRBV3-1,NA,TRBJ2-1,TRBD1,TGTGCCAGCAGCCCTTCCCGACAGGGGGTGGTGTTCTTC,CASSPSRQGVVFF
TRBV12-3/TRBV12-4,many,TRBJ2-4,NA,TGTGCCAGCCAGGATTGGGAAAACATTCAGTACTTC,CASQDWENIQYF
TRBV20-1,many,TRBJ2-2,NA,TGCAGTGCTAAGGAGGGGGCCGGGGAGCTGTTTTTT,CSAKEGAGELFF
TRBV29-1,many,TRBJ2-1,NA,TGCAGCGTTGATAGGGGGGCCTACAATGAGCAGTTCTTC,CSVDRGAYNEQFF
TRBV2,NA,TRBJ2-6,NA,TGTGCCAGCAGTGTCGGGGCCAACGTCCTGACTTTC,CASSVGANVLTF
TRBV24-1,many,TRBJ2-1,NA,TGTGCCACCAGTGAGAATGAGCAGTTCTTC,CATSENEQFF
TRBV6-5,many,TRBJ2-2,TRBD1,TGTGCCAGCGGAGGACAGGGGTACACCGGGGAGCTGTTTTTT,CASGGQGYTGELFF
TRBV7-2,many,TRBJ2-5,TRBD1,TGTGCCAGCACCCCCCTGGGACAGGGGGGTGAGACCCAGTACTTC,CASTPLGQGGETQYF
TRBV10-3,NA,TRBJ2-7,NA,TGTGCCATCAGTGAATCGGGGTACGAGCAGTACTTC,CAISESGYEQYF
TRBV2,many,TRBJ2-1,NA,TGTGCCAGCAGGGACCTGAGCTCCTACAATGAGCAGTTCTTC,CASRDLSSYNEQFF
TRBV5-1,many,TRBJ2-7,NA,TGCGCCAGCAGCGTCGGGCCCTACGAGCAGTACTTC,CASSVGPYEQYF
TRBV9,NA,TRBJ1-2,TRBD1,TGTGCCAGCAGCCCTACCGACAGGGGGTGGAATGGCTACACCTTC,CASSPTDRGWNGYTF
TRBV11-2,few,TRBJ1-3,NA,TGTGCCAGCAGCTTAGTGGGGGGGAACCCCTCTGGAAACACCATATATTTT,CASSLVGGNPSGNTIYF
TRBV7-2,few,TRBJ1-5,NA,TGTGCCAGCAGCTTAGTCATTTCGGGGGGTAACAATCAGCCCCAGCATTTT,CASSLVISGGNNQPQHF
TRBV7-2,many,TRBJ2-3,NA,TGTGCCAGCAGCCCGACTAGAGTGGCAGATACGCAGTATTTT,CASSPTRVADTQYF
TRBV12-3/TRBV12-4,few,TRBJ1-1,NA,TGTGCCAGCAGCCTTCAGACCTTCAACACTGAAGCTTTCTTT,CASSLQTFNTEAFF
TRBV29-1,many,TRBJ2-1,NA,TGCAGCGGCGGAGGGGGCTACAATGAGCAGTTCTTC,CSGGGGYNEQFF
TRBV5-1,few,TRBJ2-5,TRBD1,TGCGCCAGCAGCACCGGGACAGGGGCTTTAGAGACCCAGTACTTC,CASSTGTGALETQYF
TRBV6-2/TRBV6-3,many,TRBJ2-7,NA,TGTGCCAGCAGTGAGGACCCTTGGGGGATCGAGCAGTACTTC,CASSEDPWGIEQYF
TRBV7-2,NA,TRBJ1-6,NA,TGTGCCAGCAGCGTGCGACGGCCCTCCTATAATTCACCCCTCCACTTT,CASSVRRPSYNSPLHF
TRBV4-1,many,TRBJ2-4,NA,TGCGCCAGCAGCCAAGATGTCGTAGGGAACATTCAGTACTTC,CASSQDVVGNIQYF